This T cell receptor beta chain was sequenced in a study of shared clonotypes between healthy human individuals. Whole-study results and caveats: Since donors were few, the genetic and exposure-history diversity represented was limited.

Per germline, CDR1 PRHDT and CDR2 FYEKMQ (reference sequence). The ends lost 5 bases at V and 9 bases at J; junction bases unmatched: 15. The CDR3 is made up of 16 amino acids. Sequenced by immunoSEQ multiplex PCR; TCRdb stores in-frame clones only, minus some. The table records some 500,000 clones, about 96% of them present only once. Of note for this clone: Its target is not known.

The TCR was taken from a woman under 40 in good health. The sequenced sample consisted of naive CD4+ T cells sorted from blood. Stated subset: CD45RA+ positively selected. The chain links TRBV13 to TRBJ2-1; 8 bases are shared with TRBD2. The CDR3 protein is CASSQEGGRIGTEQFF. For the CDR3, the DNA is TGTGCCAGCAGCCAAGAGGGCGGGAGGATCGGAACTGAGCAGTTCTTC.